A selection of T cell receptor beta chains follows, all from one sample in a study of T cells in Graves' hyperthyroidism and ophthalmopathy. TCRdb ran MiXCR on the multiplex PCR reads and lists one entry per CDR3 protein. The sample lists a few hundred thousand distinct CDR3 sequences; around 42% were seen once. Sequenced sample: peripheral blood or thyroid tissue (not recorded which). The receptors originated from a young woman with Graves' hyperthyroidism. Each CDR3 is given with its conserved first and last residue. Fields, in order: J gene, D gene, V gene, clone size, CDR3 DNA, CDR3 protein. The D gene is left open where the match is weak. Clone size is shown for a subset of rows, as once, few, many or a class of expanded clone.

J gene: TRBJ1-2; D gene: TRBD1; V gene: TRBV7-1; clone size: once; CDR3 DNA: TGTGCCAGCAGCTCAGAGACGGCGGACAGGGTGTGTGGCTACACCTTC; CDR3 protein: CASSSETADRVCGYTF
J gene: TRBJ2-7; D gene: NA; V gene: TRBV2; clone size: NA; CDR3 DNA: TGTGCCAGCAGCCCGACCGGGACTCTCAGGGACGAGCAGTACTTC; CDR3 protein: CASSPTGTLRDEQYF
J gene: TRBJ1-2; D gene: NA; V gene: TRBV7-9; clone size: many; CDR3 DNA: TGTGCCAGCAGATCCAGAGGGGGCTACACCTTC; CDR3 protein: CASRSRGGYTF
J gene: TRBJ2-2; D gene: TRBD2; V gene: TRBV20-1; clone size: NA; CDR3 DNA: TGCAGTGCCCCCCGGACTAGCAACACCGGGGAGCTGTTTTTT; CDR3 protein: CSAPRTSNTGELFF
J gene: TRBJ1-2; D gene: NA; V gene: TRBV15; clone size: many; CDR3 DNA: TGTGCCACCAGCAGAACGACTGGTGGCTACACCTTC; CDR3 protein: CATSRTTGGYTF
J gene: TRBJ2-5; D gene: NA; V gene: TRBV7-9; clone size: many; CDR3 DNA: TGTGCCAGCGGGGCAGTAAGACAAGAGACCCAGTACTTC; CDR3 protein: CASGAVRQETQYF
J gene: TRBJ2-7; D gene: TRBD2; V gene: TRBV7-3; clone size: NA; CDR3 DNA: TGTGCCAGCAGCATCACCGGGACTAGCGGGAGCCCCTACGAGCAGTACTTC; CDR3 protein: CASSITGTSGSPYEQYF
J gene: TRBJ1-5; D gene: TRBD1; V gene: TRBV24-1; clone size: NA; CDR3 DNA: TGTGCCACCAGTGACATTAACAGGGGGCGAGATGGCGAGCAGCCCCAGCATTTT; CDR3 protein: CATSDINRGRDGEQPQHF
J gene: TRBJ2-7; D gene: NA; V gene: TRBV20-1; clone size: NA; CDR3 DNA: TGCAGTGCTAGAACCCAAAGGGTCTTATACGAGCAGTACTTC; CDR3 protein: CSARTQRVLYEQYF
J gene: TRBJ1-1; D gene: NA; V gene: TRBV10-3; clone size: NA; CDR3 DNA: TGTGCCATCGCGGGAGAATGGGAAACTGAAGCTTTCTTT; CDR3 protein: CAIAGEWETEAFF
J gene: TRBJ2-6; D gene: NA; V gene: TRBV29-1; clone size: many; CDR3 DNA: TGCAGCGTTTTTGGCACCTCCTCTGGGGCCAACGTCCTGACTTTC; CDR3 protein: CSVFGTSSGANVLTF
J gene: TRBJ2-2; D gene: TRBD2; V gene: TRBV20-1; clone size: NA; CDR3 DNA: TGCAGTGCTAGAGGACTAGCGGGAGCCGGGGAGCTGTTTTTT; CDR3 protein: CSARGLAGAGELFF
J gene: TRBJ2-7; D gene: NA; V gene: TRBV24-1; clone size: many; CDR3 DNA: TGTGCCACCAGTGACGCTGCGGACAGCTCCTACGAGCAGTACTTC; CDR3 protein: CATSDAADSSYEQYF
J gene: TRBJ1-6; D gene: NA; V gene: TRBV7-9; clone size: NA; CDR3 DNA: TGTGCCAGCAGCCTGGAACGGACAACGGGCTCCTATAATTCACCCCTCCACTTT; CDR3 protein: CASSLERTTGSYNSPLHF
J gene: TRBJ2-5; D gene: NA; V gene: TRBV20-1; clone size: many; CDR3 DNA: TGCAGTGCTAGTACAGGGTTAGGAGAGACCCAGTACTTC; CDR3 protein: CSASTGLGETQYF
J gene: TRBJ1-1; D gene: NA; V gene: TRBV10-3; clone size: NA; CDR3 DNA: TGTGCCATCAGTGAACGGGGGGGGCACCCTGAAGCTTTCTTT; CDR3 protein: CAISERGGHPEAFF
J gene: TRBJ2-7; D gene: TRBD1; V gene: TRBV20-1; clone size: NA; CDR3 DNA: TGCAGTGCTAGAGGAGGGACAGGACCGATCTACGAGCAGTACTTC; CDR3 protein: CSARGGTGPIYEQYF
J gene: TRBJ1-1; D gene: NA; V gene: TRBV2; clone size: few; CDR3 DNA: TGTGCCAGCAGACAAATCAGGGGCCACTCAATGAACACTGAAGCTTTCTTT; CDR3 protein: CASRQIRGHSMNTEAFF
J gene: TRBJ1-1; D gene: NA; V gene: TRBV7-9; clone size: NA; CDR3 DNA: TGTGCCAGCAGGGGGGGGGGGACCGAGAACACTGAAGCTTTCTTT; CDR3 protein: CASRGGGTENTEAFF
J gene: TRBJ1-1; D gene: NA; V gene: TRBV7-6; clone size: NA; CDR3 DNA: TGTGCGAGCAGGGAATCAGCTTTCTTT; CDR3 protein: CASRESAFF
J gene: TRBJ2-5; D gene: TRBD2; V gene: TRBV7-2; clone size: NA; CDR3 DNA: TGTGCCAGCAGCTCTTGGGGGGGTGGCCAGTACTTC; CDR3 protein: CASSSWGGGQYF
J gene: TRBJ2-7; D gene: NA; V gene: TRBV19; clone size: NA; CDR3 DNA: TGTGCCAGTAGTACAGAAAACTACGAGCAGTACTTC; CDR3 protein: CASSTENYEQYF
J gene: TRBJ2-5; D gene: TRBD2; V gene: TRBV7-2; clone size: few; CDR3 DNA: TGTGCCAGCAGCCTAGCGGGAGGGCGCCGGGGGACCCAGTACTTC; CDR3 protein: CASSLAGGRRGTQYF
J gene: TRBJ1-5; D gene: NA; V gene: TRBV5-1; clone size: NA; CDR3 DNA: TGCGCCAGCAGCTTGGTAGGGGATAGCAATCGGCCCCAGCATTTT; CDR3 protein: CASSLVGDSNRPQHF
J gene: TRBJ1-2; D gene: TRBD1; V gene: TRBV7-2; clone size: NA; CDR3 DNA: TGTGCCAGCAGCTTAGACCCCGGGACAGGGGTAGGCTACACCTTC; CDR3 protein: CASSLDPGTGVGYTF
J gene: TRBJ2-2; D gene: NA; V gene: TRBV7-8; clone size: NA; CDR3 DNA: TGTGCCAGCACCGCAGATGCCGGGGAGCTGTTTTTT; CDR3 protein: CASTADAGELFF
J gene: TRBJ1-1; D gene: TRBD1; V gene: TRBV20-1; clone size: NA; CDR3 DNA: TGCAGTGCTAGAGCCAGGGGGGTGAACACTGAAGCTTTCTTT; CDR3 protein: CSARARGVNTEAFF
J gene: TRBJ2-7; D gene: NA; V gene: TRBV12-3/TRBV12-4; clone size: few; CDR3 DNA: TGTGCCAGCAGTTTAGAATCCCTCTACGAGCAGTACTTC; CDR3 protein: CASSLESLYEQYF
J gene: TRBJ1-2; D gene: TRBD1; V gene: TRBV29-1; clone size: NA; CDR3 DNA: TGCAGCGTGCACACGGACAGGGATGGCTACACCTTC; CDR3 protein: CSVHTDRDGYTF
J gene: TRBJ1-1; D gene: NA; V gene: TRBV9; clone size: few; CDR3 DNA: TGTGCCAGCAGCGTATATAAGGGGGTAAACACTGAAGCTTTCTTT; CDR3 protein: CASSVYKGVNTEAFF
J gene: TRBJ2-7; D gene: NA; V gene: TRBV10-3; clone size: few; CDR3 DNA: TGTGCCATCAGTGGGGGGCACCTCTCCTACGAGCAGTACTTC; CDR3 protein: CAISGGHLSYEQYF
J gene: TRBJ2-7; D gene: TRBD2; V gene: TRBV2; clone size: few; CDR3 DNA: TGTGCCAGCAGTTCGGACGGGGGGGTTTACTTC; CDR3 protein: CASSSDGGVYF
J gene: TRBJ1-1; D gene: NA; V gene: TRBV7-9; clone size: few; CDR3 DNA: TGTGCCAGCTCCGCACTAGGGGGACTCACTGAAGCTTTCTTT; CDR3 protein: CASSALGGLTEAFF
J gene: TRBJ2-7; D gene: TRBD2; V gene: TRBV4-2; clone size: few; CDR3 DNA: TGTGCCAGCAGCCCTGGACTAGCTAAATACTACGAGCAGTACTTC; CDR3 protein: CASSPGLAKYYEQYF
J gene: TRBJ2-7; D gene: TRBD1; V gene: TRBV13; clone size: few; CDR3 DNA: TGTGCTGCAGGGGGCTCCTACGAGCAGTACTTC; CDR3 protein: CAAGGSYEQYF
J gene: TRBJ1-5; D gene: TRBD1; V gene: TRBV20-1; clone size: NA; CDR3 DNA: TGCAGTGCGGGGACAGGGGGTTATAATCAGCCCCAGCATTTT; CDR3 protein: CSAGTGGYNQPQHF
J gene: TRBJ2-2; D gene: NA; V gene: TRBV11-2; clone size: NA; CDR3 DNA: TGTGCCAGCAGCCAAGGGGGGCTGTTTTTT; CDR3 protein: CASSQGGLFF
J gene: TRBJ2-7; D gene: TRBD2; V gene: TRBV29-1; clone size: NA; CDR3 DNA: TGCAGCATCCCGACTAGCGGGAGCTCCGAGCAGTACTTC; CDR3 protein: CSIPTSGSSEQYF
J gene: TRBJ2-6; D gene: NA; V gene: TRBV2; clone size: NA; CDR3 DNA: TGTGCCAGCAGTGGGGTCGGGTCTGGGGCCAACGTCCTGACTTTC; CDR3 protein: CASSGVGSGANVLTF
J gene: TRBJ2-7; D gene: NA; V gene: TRBV25-1; clone size: many; CDR3 DNA: TGTGCCAGCAACAGGGGGGGGTACGAGCAGTACTTC; CDR3 protein: CASNRGGYEQYF
J gene: TRBJ2-5; D gene: NA; V gene: TRBV5-1; clone size: NA; CDR3 DNA: TGTGCCAGCAGCTTACGGGACGGAGAGACCCAGTACTTC; CDR3 protein: CASSLRDGETQYF
J gene: TRBJ1-6; D gene: TRBD1; V gene: TRBV7-2; clone size: NA; CDR3 DNA: TGTGCCAGCACCGTGGGACAGGGACCTTCACCCCTCCACTTT; CDR3 protein: CASTVGQGPSPLHF
J gene: TRBJ1-2; D gene: NA; V gene: TRBV7-8; clone size: NA; CDR3 DNA: TGTGCCAGCAGCTTAGATAGGGCTACCATCAACTATGGCTACACCTTC; CDR3 protein: CASSLDRATINYGYTF
J gene: TRBJ2-2; D gene: TRBD2; V gene: TRBV19; clone size: many; CDR3 DNA: TGTGCCAGCAGTAGCGGGACGAACACCGGGGAGCTGTTTTTT; CDR3 protein: CASSSGTNTGELFF
J gene: TRBJ2-2; D gene: NA; V gene: TRBV6-1; clone size: NA; CDR3 DNA: TGTGCCAGCAGTGAGGATAACTGGAACACCGGGGAGCTGTTTTTT; CDR3 protein: CASSEDNWNTGELFF
J gene: TRBJ1-4; D gene: NA; V gene: TRBV7-2; clone size: NA; CDR3 DNA: TGTGCCAGCAGCCGATACGGAACAACAACTAATGAAAAACTGTTTTTT; CDR3 protein: CASSRYGTTTNEKLFF
J gene: TRBJ2-7; D gene: TRBD2; V gene: TRBV10-3; clone size: NA; CDR3 DNA: TGTGCCATCAGTGGGGCTAGCGGGATGCCGGAGCAGTACTTC; CDR3 protein: CAISGASGMPEQYF
J gene: TRBJ1-5; D gene: NA; V gene: TRBV2; clone size: once; CDR3 DNA: TGTGCCAGCAGTTACTCGTGGCATCACAATCAGCCCCAGCATTTT; CDR3 protein: CASSYSWHHNQPQHF
J gene: TRBJ2-7; D gene: NA; V gene: TRBV7-9; clone size: NA; CDR3 DNA: TGTGCCAGCAGCAATACAGGGTTGGTGCACGAGCAGTACTTC; CDR3 protein: CASSNTGLVHEQYF
J gene: TRBJ2-7; D gene: NA; V gene: TRBV25-1; clone size: NA; CDR3 DNA: TGTGCCAGTTACCGGGATGCGGCCTACGAGCAGTACTTC; CDR3 protein: CASYRDAAYEQYF
J gene: TRBJ2-7; D gene: NA; V gene: TRBV2; clone size: many; CDR3 DNA: TGTGCCAGCAGTTTGCGACTAGTCCCCTACGAGCAGTACTTC; CDR3 protein: CASSLRLVPYEQYF
J gene: TRBJ2-7; D gene: TRBD2; V gene: TRBV7-2; clone size: NA; CDR3 DNA: TGTGCCAGCAGCTCGGGACTAGCGGGATACTACGAGCAGTACTTC; CDR3 protein: CASSSGLAGYYEQYF
J gene: TRBJ1-5; D gene: NA; V gene: TRBV10-3; clone size: NA; CDR3 DNA: TGTGCCATCAGTTCTGCAGCTAGCAATCAGCCCCAGCATTTT; CDR3 protein: CAISSAASNQPQHF
J gene: TRBJ1-1; D gene: TRBD1; V gene: TRBV29-1; clone size: few; CDR3 DNA: TGCAGCGTTGGGACAGGGGCAACTGAAGCTTTCTTT; CDR3 protein: CSVGTGATEAFF
J gene: TRBJ1-2; D gene: NA; V gene: TRBV2; clone size: few; CDR3 DNA: TGTGCCAGCAGCTCCTGGGTTAACTATGGCTACACCTTC; CDR3 protein: CASSSWVNYGYTF
J gene: TRBJ1-2; D gene: NA; V gene: TRBV24-1; clone size: NA; CDR3 DNA: TGTGCCAGCAGTTTCGGGCCCCGTTATGACACCTTC; CDR3 protein: CASSFGPRYDTF
J gene: TRBJ2-7; D gene: TRBD2; V gene: TRBV24-1; clone size: NA; CDR3 DNA: TGTGCCACCAGTGCCCCGGTCCTAGCGGGGGGGGAGCAGTACTTC; CDR3 protein: CATSAPVLAGGEQYF